One and the same sample provided the 17 T cell receptor beta chains below, sequenced in a study of chemoradiotherapy in HPV16-positive cancers. Measured with immunoSEQ multiplex PCR; TCRdb has only the in-frame clones, and not every one. The sample lists about 23,000 clones, approximately 90% occurring once. The sample consisted of blood, taken from a patient who underwent chemoradiotherapy. Every receptor here comes from a human donor with HPV-associated anogenital cancer.

This chain uses TRBV4-2 with TRBJ1-3; perhaps TRBD1 as D (5 bases). The CDR3 runs 18 residues. The V end was cut by 0 bases, the J end by 0 bases, with 15 bases between. Germline CDR1 reads LGHNA; CDR2 reads YNFKEQ. CDR3 region: CASSQDLQGSGSGNTIYF. CDR3 DNA: TGTGCCAGCAGCCAAGATCTTCAGGGCTCCGGCTCTGGAAACACCATATATTTT.

The chain combines TRBV7-2 with TRBJ2-3; D ambiguous. The germline V gene encodes CDR1 SGHTA and CDR2 FQGNSA. There are 12 residues in the CDR3. V was shortened by 5 bases and J by 6 bases, with 9 bases between the two germline ends. Here the CDR3 reads CASSRLLDTQYF. The CDR3 DNA reads TGTGCCAGCAGCCGGCTCTTGGATACGCAGTATTTT.

The gene calls are TRBV4-1 and TRBJ1-5; D remains unclear. V was trimmed by 0 bases and J by 3 bases, leaving 12 bases between them. Germline CDR1 and CDR2: MGHRA and YSYEKL. CDR3 length equals 16 residues. The CDR3: CASSQEVAGYNQPQHF. The CDR3 region has the DNA TGCGCCAGCAGCCAAGAGGTGGCGGGATACAATCAGCCCCAGCATTTT.

This chain connects TRBV30 to TRBJ2-7, with a tentative D call TRBD1 (6 bases). Germline lookup yields CDR1 GTSNPN and CDR2 SVGIG (reference sequence). V dropped 4 bases and J dropped 4 bases, with 17 bases sitting between them. The CDR3 spans 14 residues. CDR3 nucleotides: TGTGCCTGGACCAGAGGGACAATAGGTTACGAGCAGTACTTC. Encoded protein: CAWTRGTIGYEQYF.

The chain carries TRBV7-8 and TRBJ1-2; no clear D gene. V dropped 1 base and J dropped 5 bases, with 14 bases sitting between them. The CDR3 sequence is 15 residues long. The germline CDR1 and CDR2 sequences are SGHVS and FQNEAQ. This chain's CDR3 is CASSLELGSEYGYTF. Written as DNA, the CDR3 is TGTGCCAGCAGCTTAGAACTAGGGTCGGAGTATGGCTACACCTTC.

The rearrangement joins TRBV5-8 to TRBJ2-7; 8 bases agree with TRBD2. The ends lost 0 bases at V and 0 bases at J; junction bases unmatched: 2. Germline CDR1 and CDR2: SGHTS and YDEGEE. The CDR3 spans 15 residues. The CDR3 DNA is TGTGCCAGCAGCTTGGAACGGGGGGGCTCCTACGAGCAGTACGTC. Its translation: CASSLERGGSYEQYV.

The chain couples TRBV11-2 to TRBJ2-7; a possible D gene is TRBD2 (6 bases). Trimming stripped 3 bases from V and 0 bases from J, with 12 bases between. The CDR3 has 15 amino acids. Germline V gives CDR1 SGHAT, CDR2 FQNNGV. The CDR3 reads CASSFSGRDSYEQYF. The CDR3 DNA is TGTGCCAGCAGCTTTAGCGGCAGGGACTCCTACGAGCAGTACTTC.

The rearrangement links TRBV7-9 to TRBJ1-2; TRBD1 might be the D (5 bases). The CDR3 is 13 residues long. Germline V gene data show CDR1 as SEHNR and CDR2 as FQNEAQ (reference sequence). V lost 11 bases and J lost 4, with 17 bases in between. CDR3: CAGLYGDSYGYTF. The DNA of the CDR3 is TGTGCCGGTTTGTACGGGGACTCCTATGGCTACACCTTC.

The rearrangement joins TRBV4-1 to TRBJ2-5; TRBD2 matches at 11 bases. The J call may be incorrect, as the DNA end agrees better with TRBJ2-7. The CDR3 is 17 residues long. Germline-derived CDR1 and CDR2 are MGHRA and YSYEKL. The CDR3 region has the DNA TGCGCCAGCAGCCAGGTTAGCGGGGGGGCCCTGCAGGACGAGCAGTACTTC. It yields the protein CASSQVSGGALQDEQYF.

The gene calls are TRBV25-1 and TRBJ1-1, with D perhaps TRBD1 (5 bases). Germline assignment: CDR1 MGHDK and CDR2 SYGVNS. The CDR3 extends over 14 amino acids. V lost 3 bases and J lost 2, with 10 bases in between. Here the CDR3 DNA reads TGTGCCAGCAGTGATCCAGGGCCCAACACTGAAGCTTTCTTT. The encoded protein is CASSDPGPNTEAFF. The full variable domain, its missing parts supplied by reference TRBV25-1 and TRBJ1-1, is EADIYQTPRYLVIGTGKKITLECSQTMGHDKMYWYQQDPGMELHLIHYSYGVNSTEKGDLSSESTVSRIRTEHFPLTLESARPSHTSQYLCASSDPGPNTEAFFGQGTRLTVV.

CDR3 amino acids: CAWSAGMNTEAFF. The CDR3 DNA sequence: TGTGCCTGGAGTGCAGGGATGAACACTGAAGCTTTCTTT. The chain is built from TRBV30 and TRBJ1-1; tentative D call: TRBD1 (5 bases). CDR3 size: 13 residues. Between the trimmed V and J ends, which lost 1 base and 0 bases, there was a span of 6 bases. Looked up from germline, CDR1 is GTSNPN and CDR2 is SVGIG (reference sequence).

The chain links TRBV6-5 to TRBJ1-3; D gene ambiguous. The CDR3 consists of 16 residues. Germline V CDR1 and CDR2: MNHEY, SVGAGI. V lost 2 bases and J lost 4, with 15 bases in between. The chain's CDR3 is CASSYGVSTSGNTIYF. CDR3 sequence (DNA): TGTGCCAGCAGTTACGGTGTCAGTACGTCAGGAAACACCATATATTTT.

The gene calls are TRBV5-6 and TRBJ2-7, with TRBD1 matching 7 bases. Losses at the gene ends were 2 bases for V and 3 bases for J; bases not matched to a gene: 8. Germline V gene sequence: CDR1 SGHDT, CDR2 YYEEEE. The CDR3 has 15 residues. CDR3 sequence reads: CASSFTGTDSYEQYV. Here the CDR3 DNA reads TGTGCCAGCAGCTTTACCGGGACAGATAGCTACGAGCAGTACGTC.

The chain joins TRBV7-3 to TRBJ1-1, with 7 bases that match TRBD1. This CDR3 has 14 amino acids. Germline V gene data show CDR1 as SGHTA and CDR2 as FQGTGA. With V trimmed by 5 bases and J by 6 bases, 9 bases remained unmatched. The CDR3 sequence: CASSRLGTEPEAFF. The CDR3 DNA follows: TGTGCCAGCAGCCGCCTCGGGACAGAACCTGAAGCTTTCTTT.

The chain uses TRBV9 and TRBJ2-3, with TRBD2 identical over 8 bases. Unmatched junction bases numbered 15, after V lost 5 bases and J lost 4 bases. The CDR3 covers 17 residues. Germline CDR1 is SGDLS and CDR2 is YYNGEE. The DNA for the CDR3 is TGTGCCAGCAGGCCCCCGGGGGGAGCGGGAGTCGCAGATACGCAGTATTTT. Translating gives CASRPPGGAGVADTQYF.

J is TRBJ1-2 and V is TRBV5-1, with a tentative D call TRBD1 (5 bases). CDR3 length equals 15 residues. Trimming took 0 bases from V and 2 from J, leaving 11 bases between them. Germline-derived CDR1 and CDR2 are SGHRS and YFSETQ. The CDR3 is CASSLAQAGNYGYTF. The DNA for the CDR3 is TGCGCCAGCAGCTTGGCACAGGCGGGGAACTATGGCTACACCTTC.

The chain couples TRBV4-1 to TRBJ1-3; D remains ambiguous. The CDR3 has 15 residues. Trimming shortened V by 1 base and J by 3 bases, and 10 bases separated the two germline ends. The V gene's germline CDR1 is MGHRA and CDR2 YSYEKL. CDR3: CASSQGLSNGNTIYF. DNA of the CDR3: TGCGCCAGCAGCCAAGGACTCTCAAATGGAAACACCATATATTTT.